The 2 T cell receptor beta chains below all came from one sample that was sequenced in a study of vaccination effects on CD4 cells after COVID-19. Assay: immunoSEQ multiplex PCR; the TCRdb copy retains only in-frame clones and omits some. The sample yields roughly 75,000 clones, roughly three quarters seen once. Antigen-specific CD4+ T cells expanded by the ViraFEST assay with viral peptide pools were then sequenced. The culture ran for approximately nine days before CD4+ T cells were isolated. Previously uninfected by SARS-CoV-2, the vaccine recipients also showed negative nucleocapsid antibodies. These receptors' antigens are unknown. The starting material was CD4+ T cells from PBMCs cultured with HCoV-OC43 spike peptides, obtained before COVID-19 vaccination. This sample's subset: HCoV-OC43 spike overlapping peptide pool stimulation. The receptors come from a human donor who received a COVID-19 vaccine.

The chain has TRBV11-2 and TRBJ2-5; D ambiguous. The germline V gene has CDR1 SGHAT and CDR2 FQNNGV. The CDR3 loop spans 11 amino acids. Between the trimmed V and J ends, which lost 4 bases and 7 bases, there was a span of 7 bases. CDR3 DNA: TGTGCCAGCAGCTCCCTGTTGACCCAGTACTTC. Translating it yields CASSSLLTQYF. Variable domain in full (rest from reference TRBV11-2 and TRBJ2-5): EAGVAQSPRYKIIEKRQSVAFWCNPISGHATLYWYQQILGQGPKLLIQFQNNGVVDDSQLPKDRFSAERLKGVDSTLKIQPAKLEDSAVYLCASSSLLTQYFGPGTRLLVL.

This clone has a single count. The gene calls are TRBV18 and TRBJ2-7; tentatively, D is TRBD1 (6 bases). V shed 0 bases and J shed 3 bases, with 9 bases lying between them. This CDR3 spans 14 amino acids. CDR1 is KGHSH and CDR2 is LQKENI in the germline V gene. CDR3 region: CASSPPDRYYEQYV. CDR3 DNA sequence: TGTGCCAGCTCACCACCGGACAGATACTACGAGCAGTACGTC.